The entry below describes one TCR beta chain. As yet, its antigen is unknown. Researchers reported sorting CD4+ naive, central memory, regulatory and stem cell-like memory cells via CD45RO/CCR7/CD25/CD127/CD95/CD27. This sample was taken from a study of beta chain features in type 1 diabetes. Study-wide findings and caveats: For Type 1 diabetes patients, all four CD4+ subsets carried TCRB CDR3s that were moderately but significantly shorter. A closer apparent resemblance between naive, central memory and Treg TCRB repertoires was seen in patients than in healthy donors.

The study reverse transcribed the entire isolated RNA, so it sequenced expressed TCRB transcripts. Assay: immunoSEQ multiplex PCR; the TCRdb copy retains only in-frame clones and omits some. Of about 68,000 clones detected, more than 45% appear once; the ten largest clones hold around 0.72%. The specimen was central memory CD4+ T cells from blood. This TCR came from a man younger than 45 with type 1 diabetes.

CDR3: CASSSTSEWRDTQYF. CDR3 DNA sequence: TGCGCCAGCAGCTCGACTAGCGAATGGAGAGATACGCAGTATTTT. The rearrangement links TRBV5-1 to TRBJ2-3, with 8 bases lining up with TRBD2. The CDR3 length is 15 residues. Germline CDR1 is SGHRS and CDR2 is YFSETQ. Unmatched junction bases numbered 8, after V lost 3 bases and J lost 5 bases.